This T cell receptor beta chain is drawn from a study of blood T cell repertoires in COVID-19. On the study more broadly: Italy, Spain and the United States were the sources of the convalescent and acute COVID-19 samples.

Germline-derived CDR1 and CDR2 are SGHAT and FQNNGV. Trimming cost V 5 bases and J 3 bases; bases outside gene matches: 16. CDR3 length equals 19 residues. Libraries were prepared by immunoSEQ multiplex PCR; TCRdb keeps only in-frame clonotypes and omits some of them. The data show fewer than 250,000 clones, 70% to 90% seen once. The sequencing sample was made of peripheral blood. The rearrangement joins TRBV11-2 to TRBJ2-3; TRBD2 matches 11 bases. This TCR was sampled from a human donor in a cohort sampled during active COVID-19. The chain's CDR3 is CASSLPGRASGRLTDTQYF. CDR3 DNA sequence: TGTGCCAGCAGCCTACCAGGGCGGGCTAGCGGGAGGCTTACAGATACGCAGTATTTT.